These T cell receptor beta chains were read from a single sample in a study of Graves' ophthalmopathy and Graves' hyperthyroidism. Each CDR3 protein is one row after TCRdb ran MiXCR on the multiplex PCR reads. The repertoire has 350,000 or so distinct CDR3 sequences, around a sixth of them found once; the top ten carry roughly an eighth. Sample: peripheral blood. All receptors come from an adult man with Graves' ophthalmopathy. CDR3s include the opening cysteine and the closing phenylalanine or tryptophan. D genes are given only for firm matches. The size of a clone is reported for some rows only, either as once, few or many, or as a class for expanded clones.

clone_size	d_call	v_call	j_call	cdr3_nt	cdr3_aa
many	TRBD1	TRBV7-2	TRBJ2-7	TGTGCCAGCAGCTCCAACAGGGGTTCGTCCTACGAGCAGTACTTC	CASSSNRGSSYEQYF
many	.	TRBV3-1	TRBJ1-1	TGTGCCAGCAGCCACAGCCATTTGTTCATGAACACTGAAGCTTTCTTT	CASSHSHLFMNTEAFF
many	.	TRBV3-1	TRBJ1-6	TGTGCCAGCAGCCAGCAACAGAATTCACCCCTCCACTTT	CASSQQQNSPLHF
many	.	TRBV14	TRBJ1-1	TGTGCCAGCAGCCAAGGCAGGGACGGGAACACTGAAGCTTTCTTT	CASSQGRDGNTEAFF
many	.	TRBV7-9	TRBJ2-5	TGTGCCAGCAGCCCGGGCATCCAAGAGACCCAGTACTTC	CASSPGIQETQYF
many	.	TRBV30	TRBJ1-1	TGTGCCTCCGCCCTAAACACTGAAGCTTTCTTT	CASALNTEAFF
many	.	TRBV19	TRBJ2-2	TGTGCCAGTAGGAGAGAGCGGAGTACTAGCGGGGAGCTGTTTTTT	CASRRERSTSGELFF
many	.	TRBV28	TRBJ1-2	TGTGCCAGCAATTCGGTGGGCCGGGCCGGCGGCCACTATGGCTACACCTTC	CASNSVGRAGGHYGYTF
many	.	TRBV15	TRBJ2-5	TGTGCCACCAGCAGAGACCCCAGACGTAAAGAGACCCAGTACTTC	CATSRDPRRKETQYF
once	TRBD2	TRBV6-1	TRBJ2-5	TGTGCCAGCAGTGATTTCGGCGGGAGGGCCTATGGTGGGGAGACCCAGTACTTC	CASSDFGGRAYGGETQYF
many	TRBD1	TRBV6-5	TRBJ2-7	TGTGCCAGCAGTTACTTGGGACAGGTCTACGAGCAGTACTTC	CASSYLGQVYEQYF
many	TRBD1	TRBV6-9	TRBJ2-5	TGTGCCAGCAGTTACAGGGGGGAGACCCAGTACTTC	CASSYRGETQYF
many	.	TRBV11-2	TRBJ2-7	TGTGCCAGCAGCTTTTTCGGGCGGACCTACGAGCAGTACTTC	CASSFFGRTYEQYF
many	TRBD1	TRBV5-1	TRBJ2-6	TGCGCCAGCAGCTTGGGACAGGGGTCCCCTGGGGCCAACGTCCTGACTTTC	CASSLGQGSPGANVLTF
.	.	TRBV2	TRBJ2-5	TGTGCCAGCAGCTTAGAGGGGTTAGAGACCCAGTACTTC	CASSLEGLETQYF
few	TRBD2	TRBV6-1	TRBJ2-5	TGTGCCAGCAGTGTGGGGCCCGGGACTAGCTCTCGAGAGACCCAGTACTTC	CASSVGPGTSSRETQYF
many	.	TRBV10-3	TRBJ2-1	TGTGCCATCAGTGCTGAGGCAGAAACCTACAATGAGCAGTTCTTC	CAISAEAETYNEQFF
.	.	TRBV6-1	TRBJ1-2	TGTGCCAGCAGTGACCGTGGGGGCTACACCTTC	CASSDRGGYTF
many	TRBD1	TRBV11-2	TRBJ1-3	TGTGCCAGCAGCCCGGGACAGTTGGGCTCTGGAAACACCATATATTTT	CASSPGQLGSGNTIYF
few	.	TRBV5-8	TRBJ1-2	TGTGCCAGCAGCTTGAAATGGAACTATGGCTCCACCTTC	CASSLKWNYGSTF
.	.	TRBV12-3/TRBV12-4	TRBJ1-5	TGTGCCAGCAGTTTAGATCTGGGGGCGGCTGAGCCCCAGCTTTTT	CASSLDLGAAEPQLF
many	.	TRBV7-2	TRBJ1-2	TGTGCCAGCAGCTCGGAGACACGCCACTATGGCTACACCTTC	CASSSETRHYGYTF
few	TRBD1	TRBV7-9	TRBJ2-7	TGTGCCAGCAGCCTGGGACAGACATTCTCCTACGAGCAGTACTTC	CASSLGQTFSYEQYF
many	TRBD1	TRBV28	TRBJ1-5	TGTGCCAGCGGTCAGGGGGGCAGCAATCAGCCCCAGCATTTT	CASGQGGSNQPQHF
many	.	TRBV4-2	TRBJ2-5	TGTGCCAGCAGCCAAGGATCCGAGATCCAAGAGACCCAGTACTTC	CASSQGSEIQETQYF
.	TRBD1	TRBV6-5	TRBJ2-5	TGTGCCAGCAGTTACTCGGACAGGGTGACGCAGGAGACCCAGTACTTC	CASSYSDRVTQETQYF
.	.	TRBV6-1	TRBJ2-7	TGTGCCAGCAGCATAGACGGACTCTACGAGCAGTACTTC	CASSIDGLYEQYF
many	TRBD1	TRBV5-1	TRBJ1-2	TGCGCCAGCAGCCAAATGGACAGGGGGGGCTACGGCTACACCTTC	CASSQMDRGGYGYTF
many	.	TRBV5-1	TRBJ1-3	TGCGCCAGCAGCGATCAGGGTAACACCATATATTTT	CASSDQGNTIYF
many	TRBD2	TRBV6-4	TRBJ2-2	TGTGCCAGCAGTCCGACTCTTGGAGCGGGGAAAAACACCGGGGAGCTGTTTTTT	CASSPTLGAGKNTGELFF
.	.	TRBV11-2	TRBJ2-7	TGTGCCAGCAGCTTAGTGGGGCGACACGAGCAGTACTTC	CASSLVGRHEQYF
many	TRBD2	TRBV24-1	TRBJ2-5	TGTGCCACCAGTGAGCCCGGGACTAGGGAGACCCAGTACTTC	CATSEPGTRETQYF
many	TRBD1	TRBV4-1	TRBJ1-3	TGCGCCAGCAGCCAATCCGGGACAGGGGTTATCGGAAACACCATATATTTT	CASSQSGTGVIGNTIYF
many	TRBD1	TRBV7-6	TRBJ2-7	TGTGCCAGCAGCGCTACAGGGGGCTACGAGCAGTACTTC	CASSATGGYEQYF
many	.	TRBV12-3/TRBV12-4	TRBJ1-5	TGTGCCAGCAGCCAAACAGGCGTCAATCAGCCCCAGCATTTT	CASSQTGVNQPQHF
many	TRBD1	TRBV2	TRBJ1-2	TGTGCCAGCATTCACAGGGGTAGCAACTATGGCTACACCTTC	CASIHRGSNYGYTF
many	.	TRBV6-2/TRBV6-3	TRBJ1-5	TGTGCCAGCAGTTACGGTGGCAATCAGCCCCAGCATTTT	CASSYGGNQPQHF
many	.	TRBV7-2	TRBJ2-7	TGTGCCAGCAGCTTAGTAGCAGGGACCAACGAGCAGTACTTC	CASSLVAGTNEQYF
.	.	TRBV7-6	TRBJ1-5	TGTGCCAGCAGTCCAGGGGAAGGGGGTCAGCCCCAGCATTTT	CASSPGEGGQPQHF
many	.	TRBV6-1	TRBJ2-4	TGTGCCAGCACGGACAGCAAAAACATTCAGTACTTC	CASTDSKNIQYF
many	.	TRBV7-8	TRBJ1-3	TGTGCCAGCAGCTTAGATCCGGGCTCTGGAAACACCATATATTTT	CASSLDPGSGNTIYF